The TCR beta chain under discussion was sequenced for a study of T cell repertoires in cytomegalovirus infection. For the study at large: Researchers turned to recently identified HLA-C-restricted CMV epitopes as well as well-studied HLA-B-restricted ones. Evidence of both CMV infection and a matching HLA type came from public TCR beta signatures. General study points: HLA-C-restricted TCR beta clonotypes specific for CMV led the ex vivo response. People with CMV and the relevant HLA were identified by cumulative public TCR beta family frequency.

There are 16 residues in the CDR3. Trimming pared 0 bases from V and 5 bases from J, leaving 16 bases between. CDR1 and CDR2 (germline): SGHTA, FQGNSA. TCRdb re-derived calls from the reads in MiXCR, one entry per CDR3 protein. The sample includes 550,000 to 850,000 distinct CDR3 sequences, around a third of them seen just once. This clonotype appeared many times. Its antigen is unknown. This chain uses TRBV7-2 with TRBJ1-2, with a possible D match to TRBD1 (5 bases). Sequencing was performed on cultured PBMCs, taken from culture after CMV antigen stimulation. This sequence was found in a human donor in good health (CMV status not recorded). Some clones in this sample may be carry-over from other donors' samples. The CDR3 DNA follows: TGTGCCAGCAGCTTAGCTCTCGGCCCGGGACGATATGGCTACACCTTC. Its translation: CASSLALGPGRYGYTF.